This T cell receptor (beta chain) emerged from a study of T cells in Graves' hyperthyroidism and ophthalmopathy. Uncontrolled infection, other autoimmune disease, pregnancy or lactation led to exclusion. Clinical symptoms, serum thyroxine, TRAb, thyroid ultrasound and orbital computed tomography informed diagnoses. TCR beta CDR3 sequences were amplified from RNA transcripts. An initial round of RT-PCR targeting the TCR CDR3 relied on the HTBI primer set. TCRdb fed the multiplex PCR reads into MiXCR, producing one record per CDR3 protein. Of approximately 640,000 distinct CDR3 sequences in the sample, about 45% were seen once. Study observations and caveats: Through a model of 13 V-J features, ophthalmopathy was separated from stable hyperthyroidism.

This clonotype turned up a few times. The antigen is unknown. The CDR3 has 20 amino acids. Per germline, CDR1 SGHVS and CDR2 FQNEAQ. The V segment lost 2 bases and the J segment 3 bases; nucleotides outside the gene matches: 18. Sequences were obtained from peripheral blood or thyroid tissue (not recorded which). The gene calls are TRBV7-8 and TRBJ2-5; 10 bases fit TRBD2. This receptor was identified in an adult man with Graves' disease, either hyperthyroidism or ophthalmopathy (not recorded which). CDR3 coding DNA: TGTGCCAGCAGCTTACCCTCCGGTCCTGCTAGCGGGGGCCACAAAGAGACCCAGTACTTC. Translation gives CASSLPSGPASGGHKETQYF. The complete variable domain, with remaining parts taken from reference TRBV7-8 and TRBJ2-5, reads GAGVSQSPRYKVAKRGQDVALRCDPISGHVSLFWYQQALGQGPEFLTYFQNEAQLDKSGLPSDRFFAERPEGSVSTLKIQRTQQEDSAVYLCASSLPSGPASGGHKETQYFGPGTRLLVL.